The 31 T cell receptor beta chains below come from one sample, sequenced in a study of metastatic and nonmetastatic thyroid tumors. Thyroid surgery was performed in patients who had received no treatment beforehand. TCRdb ran MiXCR on the PCR reads. The table shows tens of thousands of clones, with around 20% occurring only once. Sequences were obtained from blood. The receptors stem from a female donor with papillary thyroid cancer or a benign thyroid nodule (not recorded which). Some clones in this sample may be carry-over from other donors' samples.

A note on this clone: A junction boundary mismatches the germline segment, possibly from a read error. The chain combines TRBV27 with TRBJ1-1; D not certain. This CDR3 is built from 11 residues. From germline, CDR1 is MNHEY and CDR2 SMNVEV (reference sequence). The CDR3 loop reads CASTSGNEAFF. The CDR3 DNA reads as TGTGCCAGCACCTCGGGAAATGAAGCCTTCTTT.

Many counts were recorded for this clone. V and J are TRBV6-1 and TRBJ1-5, with 7 bases that match TRBD1. V gave up 5 bases and J gave up 14 bases; unmatched junction bases: 6. This CDR3 region has 11 residues. In germline, CDR1 is MNHNS, CDR2 SASEGT. The CDR3 protein is CASSHRGMEHF. The CDR3 region has the DNA TGTGCCAGCAGTCACAGGGGTATGGAGCATTTT.

In its sample, this clone was seen many times. This CDR3 is CASSLGGLAGGGEQFF. The CDR3 DNA is TGCGCCAGCAGCTTGGGCGGACTAGCGGGAGGCGGTGAGCAGTTCTTC. The rearrangement links TRBV5-1 to TRBJ2-1, with 14 bases fitting TRBD2. Germline values: CDR1 SGHRS, CDR2 YFSETQ. The V and J ends lost 0 bases and 9 bases, in that order; junction bases with no gene match: 5. This CDR3 contains 16 residues. Supplemented by reference TRBV5-1 and TRBJ2-1, the full variable domain reads KAGVTQTPRYLIKTRGQQVTLSCSPISGHRSVSWYQQTPGQGLQFLFEYFSETQRNKGNFPGRFSGRQFSNSRSEMNVSTLELGDSALYLCASSLGGLAGGGEQFFGPGTRLTVL.

This clone was found a few times. Because it lacks the conserved phenylalanine or tryptophan at the end, this CDR3 is likely a read error. The chain links TRBV28 to TRBJ2-7; 8 bases agree with TRBD2. From germline, CDR1 is MDHEN and CDR2 SYDVKM. With V trimmed by 1 base and J by 6 bases, 5 bases remained unmatched. This CDR3 comprises 14 residues. CDR3: CASSLYGRALEQYS. CDR3 in DNA: TGTGCCAGCAGTTTATACGGGAGGGCCCTCGAGCAGTACTCC.

This clone is labeled large. The rearrangement uses TRBV15 and TRBJ1-5; D ambiguous. Germline CDR1 reads LNHNV; CDR2 reads YYDKDF (reference sequence). V gave up 4 bases and J gave up 3 bases, with 10 bases separating them. CDR3 size: 14 residues. CDR3 nucleotides: TGTGCCACCAGCAAGGAGGGTACCAATCAGCCCCAGCATTTT. Protein sequence: CATSKEGTNQPQHF.

This clone showed up many times. Possible read error: a much larger clone is one base away. This chain uses TRBV2 with TRBJ1-2, with unresolved D. Germline values: CDR1 SNHLY, CDR2 FYNNEI. The CDR3 has 15 residues. The CDR3 region is CASTPHGLLNYGCTF. The CDR3 bases are TGTGCCAGCACCCCTCACGGACTTCTTAACTATGGCTGCACCTTC. The variable domain in full, completed from reference TRBV2 and TRBJ1-2, reads EPEVTQTPSHQVTQMGQEVILRCVPISNHLYFYWYRQILGQKVEFLVSFYNNEISEKSEIFDDQFSVERPDGSNFTLKIRSTKLEDSAMYFCASTPHGLLNYGCTFGSGTRLTVV.

This clone was picked up many times. The rearrangement uses TRBV27 and TRBJ2-3; D is possibly TRBD1 or TRBD2 (6 bases each). CDR1 MNHEY and CDR2 SMNVEV come from the germline V gene (reference sequence). The CDR3 spans 13 residues. Trimming took off 7 bases at V and 4 bases at J, with 12 bases between the two ends. CDR3 protein: CASISRGADTQYF. CDR3 DNA: TGTGCCAGCATTTCTAGGGGGGCAGATACGCAGTATTTT.

The gene calls are TRBV6-1 and TRBJ2-3; 9 bases fit TRBD2. Germline V gene lookup returns CDR1 MNHNS and CDR2 SASEGT. This CDR3 comprises 18 residues. Trimming removed 6 bases from V and 3 bases from J; junction bases left unmatched: 16. The CDR3 loop is CASRVVAGEGFETDTQYF. The CDR3 DNA reads TGTGCCAGCAGGGTGGTAGCGGGAGAGGGTTTTGAAACAGATACGCAGTATTTT.

CDR3 bases: TGTGCCAGCAGCCACCAGACCTTGAGCACTGAAGCTTTCTTT. Translating it yields CASSHQTLSTEAFF. The rearrangement joins TRBV7-8 to TRBJ1-1, with D uncertain. The germline V gene has CDR1 SGHVS and CDR2 FQNEAQ. Between the trimmed V and J ends, which lost 5 bases and 4 bases, there was a span of 14 bases. This CDR3 has 14 amino acids.

This clone came up many times. This clone may be a read error of a much larger clone one base away. The CDR3 region is CAISANSDYGQYF. The CDR3 bases are TGTGCCATCTCGGCCAATTCGGACTACGGGCAGTACTTC. The rearrangement joins TRBV10-3 to TRBJ2-7; weak D call: TRBD2 (6 bases). The CDR3 totals 13 residues. Germline V lookup: CDR1 ENHRY, CDR2 SYGVKD.

This clone has more than one count but fewer than ten. One base away lies a much larger clone, so this may be a sequencing read error. This sample also contains other DNA sequences that code for the same CDR3. This chain joins TRBV7-9 and TRBJ1-1; D is unclear. Germline V gives CDR1 SEHNR, CDR2 FQNEAQ (reference sequence). Trimming left V 5 bases short and J 3 bases short, with 13 bases between. This CDR3 is built from 14 residues. CDR3: CASSQAARDTEAFF. DNA for the CDR3: TGTGCCAGCAGCCAAGCCGCGCGTGACACTGAAGCTTTCTTT.

This clone is labeled as medium-sized. The chain combines TRBV6-1 with TRBJ2-7; 10 bases agree with TRBD2. This CDR3 has 13 amino acids. Germline V gene lookup returns CDR1 MNHNS and CDR2 SASEGT. V gave up 11 bases and J gave up 5 bases; unmatched junction bases: 9. CDR3 bases: TGTGCCGCCTATAGCGGGAGGCCCCACGAGCAGTACTTC. Residues: CAAYSGRPHEQYF.

Turning to this clone: Germline and junction disagree at one end, which may indicate a read error. The J gene is TRBJ2-7, the V gene TRBV27; 13 nucleotides line up with TRBD2. Germline loops: CDR1 MNHEY, CDR2 SMNVEV (reference sequence). This CDR3 is built from 14 residues. CDR3 in DNA: TGTGCCATCCAACTAGCGGGAGGGGCCTACGAGCACTACTTC. This sequence encodes CAIQLAGGAYEHYF.

This clone showed up many times. The CDR3 DNA reads as TGTGCCAGCAGAAGCAGAAACACCATATATTTT. Translated, it gives CASRSRNTIYF. The chain has TRBV2 and TRBJ1-3; D gene ambiguous. With 6 bases removed from V and 5 bases from J, the gap between germline ends came to 5 bases. CDR3 size: 11 residues. Germline assignment: CDR1 SNHLY and CDR2 FYNNEI.

This clone came up many times. The V and J genes are TRBV2 and TRBJ1-2; maybe TRBD1 (6 bases). Per the germline V gene, CDR1 is SNHLY and CDR2 is FYNNEI. The CDR3 spans 16 residues. The V gene lost 10 bases and the J gene lost 0 bases, with 21 bases spanning the gap. DNA of the CDR3: TGTGCCACCACAATTCAACCAGGGGCCTCTAACTATGGCTACACCTTC. Residues: CATTIQPGASNYGYTF.

In DNA form, the CDR3 reads TGTGCCAGCAGGAGACTAGCGGGAGCTACAGATACGCAGTATTTT. Translation gives CASRRLAGATDTQYF. The genes are TRBV6-1 and TRBJ2-3, with TRBD2 matching over 12 bases. This CDR3 comprises 15 residues. Germline loops: CDR1 MNHNS, CDR2 SASEGT. The V and J ends lost 6 bases and 3 bases, in that order; junction bases with no gene match: 4.

This clone was counted at least ten times. The rearrangement joins TRBV13 to TRBJ1-3; D is unclear. V lost 11 bases and J 0 bases, leaving 11 bases between the germline ends. The germline gives CDR1 PRHDT, CDR2 FYEKMQ (reference sequence). This CDR3 is built from 13 residues. In nucleotides, the CDR3 is TGTGCCTGGAAGATCCGCTCTGGAAACACCATATATTTT. It yields the protein CAWKIRSGNTIYF.

The genes are TRBV11-1 and TRBJ2-7; 13 nucleotides line up with TRBD2. Germline CDR1 SGHAT, CDR2 FQDESV (reference sequence). Trimming removed 5 bases from V and 3 bases from J; junction bases left unmatched: 4. The CDR3 contains 15 residues. CDR3 in amino acids: CASSPRTSGSYEQYF. The CDR3 bases are TGTGCCAGCAGCCCGCGGACTAGCGGGAGCTACGAGCAGTACTTC.

This clone was counted between two and nine times. The V and J genes are TRBV5-4 and TRBJ2-3; TRBD2 is a possible D gene (6 bases). The CDR3 totals 12 residues. V dropped 3 bases and J dropped 5 bases, with 7 bases sitting between them. Germline CDR1 SGHNT, CDR2 YYREEE (reference sequence). CDR3 loop: CASSSGGDTQYF. CDR3 in DNA: TGTGCCAGCAGCTCCGGGGGAGATACGCAGTATTTT.

This clone was detected a few times. The chain combines TRBV2 with TRBJ2-7; D is perhaps TRBD1 (5 bases). Germline-derived CDR1 and CDR2 are SNHLY and FYNNEI. V lost 10 bases and J 4 bases, leaving 23 bases between the germline ends. The CDR3 runs to 15 residues. CDR3 in DNA: TGTGCCACCACTCCTGATAAGGGGAAGGCTTACGAGCAGTACTTC. This translates into CATTPDKGKAYEQYF.

CDR3 loop: CASSQFLASETQYF. CDR3 nucleotides: TGTGCCAGCAGCCAGTTCCTAGCATCAGAGACCCAGTACTTC. V usage is TRBV3-1 and J usage is TRBJ2-5, with D tentatively TRBD2 (5 bases). The germline V gene has CDR1 LGHDT and CDR2 YNNKEL (reference sequence). The V gene lost 3 bases and the J gene lost 4 bases, with 12 bases spanning the gap. The CDR3 spans 14 residues.

This clone appeared many times. This sequence joins TRBV20-1 and TRBJ1-2; possible D gene TRBD1, 5 bases. Germline CDR1 is DFQATT and CDR2 is SNEGSKA (reference sequence). This CDR3 has 14 residues. V was trimmed by 3 bases and J by 4 bases, leaving 15 bases between them. CDR3 loop: CSASRRGPRYGYTF. The DNA for the CDR3 is TGCAGTGCTAGTAGGAGGGGCCCTCGCTATGGCTACACCTTC.

The chain has TRBV5-5 and TRBJ2-1, with 7 bases that match TRBD1. CDR1 and CDR2 (germline): SGHKS, YYEKEE (reference sequence). The CDR3 length is 14 residues. V lost 3 bases and J lost 0; bases outside the gene matches: 0. This chain's CDR3 is CASSSGGSYNEQFF. CDR3 nucleotide sequence: TGTGCCAGCAGCTCAGGGGGCTCCTACAATGAGCAGTTCTTC.

Ten or more counts support this clone. This chain uses TRBV19 with TRBJ2-3; 8 bases agree with TRBD1. The length of the CDR3 is 14 residues. From germline, CDR1 is LNHDA and CDR2 SQIVND (reference sequence). V gave up 6 bases and J gave up 6 bases; unmatched junction bases: 8. The CDR3 protein is CASSKTGAEDTQYF. DNA for the CDR3: TGTGCCAGTAGCAAGACAGGGGCCGAGGATACGCAGTATTTT.

Comments on this clone: This may be a read error, as it is one base from a much larger clone. The rearrangement joins TRBV20-1 to TRBJ1-1, with 7 bases that match TRBD1. The J segment lost 4 bases and the V segment lost 6 bases, leaving 8 bases of the junction unmatched. Looked up from germline, CDR1 is DFQATT and CDR2 is SNEGSKA (reference sequence). The CDR3 covers 13 residues. The CDR3 DNA reads TGCAGTGCAGTCGAAACAGGGGTCACTGAAGCTTTCTTT. This encodes CSAVETGVTEAFF.

This clone was counted many times. This chain uses TRBV28 with TRBJ2-5; D assignment may be TRBD1 or TRBD2 (5 bases each). Germline CDR1 reads MDHEN; CDR2 reads SYDVKM. The CDR3 is made up of 14 amino acids. V gave up 2 bases and J gave up 7 bases, with 14 bases separating them. The CDR3 is CASSLRGLLWTQYF. CDR3 DNA sequence: TGTGCCAGCAGTTTACGGGGCTTACTGTGGACCCAGTACTTC.

Remarks on this clone: One end of the junction varies from germline; a read error may be responsible. The V call is TRBV7-7, the J call TRBJ1-2; weak D call: TRBD1 (6 bases). The CDR3 is 14 residues long. CDR1 SSHAT and CDR2 FNYEAQ come from the germline V gene (reference sequence). The CDR3 spells CASSFGGGAEGYTF. The CDR3 bases are TGTGCTAGCAGCTTTGGTGGGGGCGCGGAAGGCTACACCTTC.

This clone was found many times. The CDR3 loop is CASSVQGVNQPQHF. CDR3 nucleotide sequence: TGTGCCAGCAGTGTCCAGGGGGTAAATCAGCCCCAGCATTTT. This sequence joins TRBV2 and TRBJ1-5; TRBD1 aligns across 7 bases. With V trimmed by 4 bases and J by 4 bases, 4 bases remained unmatched. The CDR3 has 14 amino acids. Germline V gene lookup returns CDR1 SNHLY and CDR2 FYNNEI.

This clone was recorded many times. This chain joins TRBV20-1 and TRBJ1-1, with a tentative D call TRBD1 (6 bases). V was trimmed by 1 base and J by 8 bases, leaving 8 bases between them. The CDR3 totals 11 residues. Per the germline V gene, CDR1 is DFQATT and CDR2 is SNEGSKA (reference sequence). CDR3 residues: CSARAGQEAFF. The CDR3 region has the DNA TGCAGTGCTAGAGCGGGACAAGAAGCTTTCTTT.

At least ten counts were recorded for this clone. The V and J genes are TRBV15 and TRBJ2-6, with D maybe TRBD1 (6 bases). V lost 2 bases to trimming and J lost 0 bases, with 11 bases between them. The CDR3 totals 17 residues. Germline V lookup: CDR1 LNHNV, CDR2 YYDKDF (reference sequence). The CDR3 region has the DNA TGTGCCACCAGCAGACCAGGACAGCCCTCTGGGGCCAACGTCCTGACTTTC. It is translated as CATSRPGQPSGANVLTF.

This clone was seen only a few times. The chain is built from TRBV11-3 and TRBJ1-2, with unresolved D. In germline, CDR1 is SGHNT, CDR2 YENEEA. Trimming left V 4 bases short and J 5 bases short, with 17 bases between. The CDR3 spans 15 residues. This CDR3 is CASSSTGPGVYGYTF. The CDR3 DNA follows: TGTGCCAGCAGCTCCACGGGCCCAGGTGTGTATGGCTACACCTTC.